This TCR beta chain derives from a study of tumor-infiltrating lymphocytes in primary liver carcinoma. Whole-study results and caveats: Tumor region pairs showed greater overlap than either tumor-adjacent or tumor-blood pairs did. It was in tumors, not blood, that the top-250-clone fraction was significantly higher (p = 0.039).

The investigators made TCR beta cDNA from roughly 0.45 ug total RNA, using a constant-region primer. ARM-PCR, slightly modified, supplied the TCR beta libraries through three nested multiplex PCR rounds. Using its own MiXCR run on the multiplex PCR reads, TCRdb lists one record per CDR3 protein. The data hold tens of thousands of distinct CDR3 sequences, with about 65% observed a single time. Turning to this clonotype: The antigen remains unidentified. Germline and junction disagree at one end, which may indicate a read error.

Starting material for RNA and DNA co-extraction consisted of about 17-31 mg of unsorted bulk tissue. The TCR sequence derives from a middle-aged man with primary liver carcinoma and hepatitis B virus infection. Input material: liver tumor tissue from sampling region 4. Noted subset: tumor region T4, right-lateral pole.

The CDR3 nucleotides read TGTGCCAGCAGCTTTGGGACTAGCGGGAAAGAGACCCAGTATTTC. This codes for CASSFGTSGKETQYF. The chain employs TRBV11-1 and TRBJ2-5; TRBD2 matches at 13 bases. The CDR3 has 15 residues. Germline V gene data show CDR1 as SGHAT and CDR2 as FQDESV (reference sequence).